Below are 26 T cell receptor beta chains sequenced from a single sample in a study of T cells in Graves' hyperthyroidism and ophthalmopathy. Amplification yielded TCR beta CDR3 regions, with RNA transcripts as the source. During a first-round RT-PCR of the TCR CDR3, the HTBI primer set was used. One entry per CDR3 protein, called by TCRdb with MiXCR from the multiplex PCR reads. The top ten hold around 9.2% of the sample, which has hundreds of thousands of distinct CDR3 sequences, about 12% seen once. The specimen sequenced was blood. The receptor source for this set is a woman between 18 and 29 years old with Graves' hyperthyroidism.

The chain has TRBV20-1 and TRBJ2-7, with TRBD1 matching over 7 bases. The germline gives CDR1 DFQATT, CDR2 SNEGSKA (reference sequence). Trimming at V came to 5 bases and at J to 3 bases, leaving 10 bases not matched to a gene. The CDR3 has 14 amino acids. The CDR3, as DNA: TGCAGTGCTGTCTCCGAGACAGGGATCTACGAGCAGTACTTC. Its translation is CSAVSETGIYEQYF.

This clonotype was observed at least ten times. The rearrangement links TRBV20-1 to TRBJ2-7, with 9 bases that match TRBD2. Trimming removed 6 bases from V and 4 bases from J; junction bases left unmatched: 10. CDR3 length: 14 residues. Per germline, CDR1 DFQATT and CDR2 SNEGSKA (reference sequence). The chain's CDR3 is CSASRREGWYEQYF. CDR3 nucleotides: TGCAGTGCGTCGAGGCGGGAGGGCTGGTACGAGCAGTACTTC.

This clonotype has at least ten counts. The gene calls are TRBV11-3 and TRBJ2-5; D ambiguous. The CDR3 is made up of 15 amino acids. V was clipped by 1 base and J by 0 bases, with 9 bases between them. Germline loops: CDR1 SGHNT, CDR2 YENEEA. The CDR3 DNA reads as TGTGCCAGCAGCTTAGGTGAAGGCGACCAAGAGACCCAGTACTTC. It codes for CASSLGEGDQETQYF.

This clonotype was observed many times. This rearrangement joins TRBV2 to TRBJ1-2, with 7 nucleotides matching TRBD1. The CDR3 runs to 15 residues. Germline CDR1 reads SNHLY; CDR2 reads FYNNEI. J gave up 0 bases and V 5 bases, and 6 bases lay outside the gene matches. CDR3 coding DNA: TGTGCCAGCAGTAGGACAGGCGACACTAACTATGGCTACACCTTC. Encoded protein: CASSRTGDTNYGYTF.

This clonotype was observed at least ten times. The chain uses TRBV27 and TRBJ2-7; perhaps TRBD2 as D (6 bases). Trimming pared 4 bases from V and 9 bases from J, leaving 13 bases between. Germline V gene lookup returns CDR1 MNHEY and CDR2 SMNVEV (reference sequence). CDR3 length: 12 amino acids. The CDR3 reads CASSSTAEGQYF. CDR3 DNA sequence: TGTGCCAGCAGTTCGACTGCGGAGGGGCAGTACTTC.

The table lists this clonotype with many counts. The CDR3, as DNA: TGTGCCAGCAGTTTTCCACTCTCCTACGAGCAGTACTTC. Translating gives CASSFPLSYEQYF. V gene TRBV2 combines with J gene TRBJ2-7; D unclear. CDR3 length: 13 amino acids. V was cut by 5 bases and J by 0 bases, with 8 bases left in between. Germline CDR1 SNHLY, CDR2 FYNNEI.

Turning to this clonotype: A much larger clone differs by one base, so this may be a read error. The V gene is TRBV2, the J gene TRBJ1-5; unclear D gene. V was shortened by 1 base and J by 14 bases, with 15 bases between the two germline ends. In germline, CDR1 is SNHLY, CDR2 FYNNEI. There are 13 residues in the CDR3. CDR3 loop: CASSEVSREAEHF. The CDR3 DNA is TGTGCCAGCAGTGAAGTCTCCAGAGAAGCCGAGCATTTT.

The gene calls are TRBV28 and TRBJ2-2; TRBD1 aligns across 12 bases. The CDR3 has 18 amino acids. Trimming took 5 bases from V and 4 from J; bases not matched to a gene: 11. CDR1 and CDR2 from the germline V gene are MDHEN and SYDVKM. CDR3 protein: CASSPGDRGPGGTGELFF. In DNA, the CDR3 is TGTGCCAGCAGTCCCGGGGACAGGGGGCCGGGGGGCACCGGGGAGCTGTTTTTT.

Ten or more counts support this clonotype. V is TRBV12-3 or TRBV12-4 and J is TRBJ1-5, with 7 bases matching TRBD1. J gave up 3 bases and V 5 bases, and 10 bases lay outside the gene matches. The CDR3 contains 16 residues. CDR3 nucleotide sequence: TGTGCCAGCAGTCCCCACCGGGACAGAAACAATCAGCCCCAGCATTTT. Its protein is CASSPHRDRNNQPQHF.

The chain recombines TRBV20-1 with TRBJ2-3; D tentatively reads TRBD1 or TRBD2 (6 bases each). CDR3 size: 13 residues. Looked up from germline, CDR1 is DFQATT and CDR2 is SNEGSKA (reference sequence). V was trimmed by 3 bases and J by 9 bases, leaving 16 bases between them. CDR3 nucleotide sequence: TGCAGTGCTAGCCTAGGTAGGGGGGAAACGCAGTATTTT. This translates into CSASLGRGETQYF.

The table lists this clonotype with a few counts. This sequence joins TRBV5-1 and TRBJ2-1; D gene uncertain. In germline, CDR1 is SGHRS, CDR2 YFSETQ. Between the trimmed V and J ends, which lost 4 bases and 7 bases, there was a span of 12 bases. The CDR3 totals 13 residues. CDR3 amino acids: CASSPTVRNEQFF. In DNA form, the CDR3 reads TGCGCCAGCAGCCCGACGGTTCGGAATGAGCAGTTCTTC. The full variable domain, rest sourced from reference TRBV5-1 and TRBJ2-1, is KAGVTQTPRYLIKTRGQQVTLSCSPISGHRSVSWYQQTPGQGLQFLFEYFSETQRNKGNFPGRFSGRQFSNSRSEMNVSTLELGDSALYLCASSPTVRNEQFFGPGTRLTVL.

This clonotype was picked up a small number of times. The V gene is TRBV7-2, the J gene TRBJ2-3, with D possibly being TRBD1 or TRBD2 (6 bases each). Per germline, CDR1 SGHTA and CDR2 FQGNSA. Between the trimmed V and J ends, which lost 5 bases and 2 bases, there was a span of 17 bases. The CDR3 has 16 residues. The CDR3 sequence: CASSRNSGGHTDTQYF. CDR3 in DNA: TGTGCCAGCAGCAGAAATTCCGGGGGCCACACAGATACGCAGTATTTT.

This clonotype was seen more than once but under ten times. The chain employs TRBV7-8 and TRBJ2-3; D is uncertain. This CDR3 is built from 15 residues. CDR1 is SGHVS and CDR2 is FQNEAQ in the germline V gene. V was clipped by 5 bases and J by 6 bases, with 18 bases between them. The CDR3 coding sequence is TGTGCCAGCAGCCCGTACACAGTTGGTAGGGATACGCAGTATTTT. Amino acid sequence: CASSPYTVGRDTQYF.

With respect to this clonotype: It may be a read error: a sequence one base away is much more abundant. The chain carries TRBV19 and TRBJ2-7; TRBD1 matches 9 bases. With the DNA end fitting TRBJ2-1 better, the J assignment may be wrong. CDR1 is LNHDA and CDR2 is SQIVND in the germline V gene (reference sequence). The CDR3 consists of 15 residues. As DNA, the CDR3 is TGTGCCAGTAGTCCCCCGGGACAGGGTTACTACGAGCAGTTCTTC. The encoded protein is CASSPPGQGYYEQFF.

This clonotype occurred many times. The CDR3 DNA is TGTGCCAGCAGTTTCCTTGGGGGGGGGGGTATTCAGCCCCAGCATTTT. Its protein is CASSFLGGGGIQPQHF. The chain uses TRBV28 and TRBJ1-5; TRBD1 is a possible D gene (5 bases). Germline V gene lookup returns CDR1 MDHEN and CDR2 SYDVKM. The V gene lost 3 bases and the J gene lost 6 bases, with 18 bases spanning the gap. The CDR3 has 16 amino acids.

This clonotype was seen many times. The genes are TRBV12-3 or TRBV12-4 and TRBJ1-1, with D possibly TRBD1 on 5 matching bases. Trimming stripped 5 bases from V and 0 bases from J, with 10 bases between. This CDR3 is built from 14 residues. Written as DNA, the CDR3 is TGTGCCAGCAGTCCCGACAGAGTGAACACTGAAGCTTTCTTT. Translated, it gives CASSPDRVNTEAFF.

The rearrangement uses TRBV4-1 and TRBJ2-5, with TRBD2 as a possible D gene (6 bases). The CDR3 has 15 residues. Germline values: CDR1 MGHRA, CDR2 YSYEKL. The V and J ends lost 4 bases and 6 bases respectively, with 18 bases between them. CDR3 nucleotides: TGCGCCAGCAGCCCTCTGGAGGACGGGAGAAAGACCCAGTACTTC. Its translation: CASSPLEDGRKTQYF.

This clonotype was picked up many times. A read error may be the cause here, since a much bigger clone is one base away. The chain links TRBV28 to TRBJ2-1; D not certain. Per the germline V gene, CDR1 is MDHEN and CDR2 is SYDVKM. CDR3 length equals 15 residues. CDR3 nucleotide sequence: TGTGCCAGCAGTTTTGGGCTCATGGAGACCAATGAGCAGTCCTTC. This sequence encodes CASSFGLMETNEQSF.

Concerning this clonotype itself: A much bigger clone sits one base away, suggesting this may be a read error. This sequence joins TRBV4-2 and TRBJ2-5, with a weak D call TRBD1 (6 bases). Germline CDR1 and CDR2: LGHNA and YNFKEQ. The CDR3 has 16 amino acids. V dropped 1 base and J dropped 1 base, with 13 bases sitting between them. The DNA of the CDR3 is TGTGCCAGCAGCCAAGTCGGACAGATTGCCCAAGAGACCCAGTACTTC. Its translation: CASSQVGQIAQETQYF.

In this sample, this clonotype turned up many times. V gene TRBV7-9 combines with J gene TRBJ2-7, with D perhaps matching TRBD2 (6 bases). The germline CDR1 and CDR2 sequences are SEHNR and FQNEAQ (reference sequence). Trimming stripped 5 bases from V and 0 bases from J, with 11 bases between. The CDR3 sequence is 14 residues long. CDR3 DNA sequence: TGTGCCAGCAGCCCGGACGGGAGCTCCTACGAGCAGTACTTC. Amino acid sequence: CASSPDGSSYEQYF.

This clonotype was seen many times. In nucleotides, the CDR3 is TGTGCCAGCAGTTACTCGATCTTCCGGGGTGGTACTGAAGCTTTCTTT. Amino acid sequence: CASSYSIFRGGTEAFF. The V gene is TRBV6-2 or TRBV6-3, the J gene TRBJ1-1, with D hard to call. The germline V and J ends were trimmed by 0 bases and 5 bases, with 16 bases remaining between them. The germline V gene encodes CDR1 MNHEY and CDR2 SVGEGT. This CDR3 contains 16 residues.

This clonotype has only a few counts. The chain couples TRBV6-5 to TRBJ2-1, with 9 bases fitting TRBD1. This CDR3 is built from 17 residues. Germline-derived CDR1 and CDR2 are MNHEY and SVGAGI. The ends lost 2 bases at V and 4 bases at J; junction bases unmatched: 9. The DNA of the CDR3 is TGTGCCAGCAGTTACGTATCGGGGACAGGGTTTTACAATGAGCAGTTCTTC. Translated, it gives CASSYVSGTGFYNEQFF.

This clonotype was counted ten times or more. This sequence joins TRBV4-1 and TRBJ1-5, with 8 bases aligning to TRBD1. The CDR3 contains 15 residues. CDR1 and CDR2 (germline): MGHRA, YSYEKL. The J segment lost 7 bases and the V segment lost 5 bases, leaving 10 bases of the junction unmatched. The CDR3 DNA follows: TGCGCCAGCAGCAACTATCAGGGGGCGGAACAGCCCCAGCATTTT. Amino acid sequence: CASSNYQGAEQPQHF.

This clonotype came up many times. The genes are TRBV28 and TRBJ1-5; no firm D call. Trimming shortened V by 5 bases and J by 4 bases, and 6 bases separated the two germline ends. Looked up from germline, CDR1 is MDHEN and CDR2 is SYDVKM. CDR3 length equals 12 residues. The CDR3 sequence is CASSILNQPQHF. The CDR3 nucleotides are TGTGCCAGCAGTATCCTGAATCAGCCCCAGCATTTT.

This clonotype was counted ten times or more. The chain carries TRBV13 and TRBJ1-2; 7 bases align to TRBD1. Trimming removed 6 bases from V and 6 bases from J; junction bases left unmatched: 19. CDR1 and CDR2 (germline): PRHDT, FYEKMQ (reference sequence). The CDR3 runs 17 residues. The CDR3 sequence is CASRRTPGGPLMDGYTF. The CDR3 DNA reads as TGTGCCAGCAGGCGCACCCCAGGGGGGCCCTTGATGGATGGCTACACCTTC. Together with reference TRBV13 and TRBJ1-2, the CDR3 gives the full variable domain: AAGVIQSPRHLIKEKRETATLKCYPIPRHDTVYWYQQGPGQDPQFLISFYEKMQSDKGSIPDRFSAQQFSDYHSELNMSSLELGDSALYFCASRRTPGGPLMDGYTFGSGTRLTVV.

This clonotype has ten or more counts. The chain recombines TRBV6-1 with TRBJ2-7, with TRBD1 identical over 8 bases. V lost 7 bases and J lost 0; bases outside the gene matches: 5. The V gene's germline CDR1 is MNHNS and CDR2 SASEGT. This CDR3 spans 14 amino acids. In nucleotides, the CDR3 is TGTGCCAGCACCCGACAGGGGAGCTCCTACGAGCAGTACTTC. Its translation: CASTRQGSSYEQYF.